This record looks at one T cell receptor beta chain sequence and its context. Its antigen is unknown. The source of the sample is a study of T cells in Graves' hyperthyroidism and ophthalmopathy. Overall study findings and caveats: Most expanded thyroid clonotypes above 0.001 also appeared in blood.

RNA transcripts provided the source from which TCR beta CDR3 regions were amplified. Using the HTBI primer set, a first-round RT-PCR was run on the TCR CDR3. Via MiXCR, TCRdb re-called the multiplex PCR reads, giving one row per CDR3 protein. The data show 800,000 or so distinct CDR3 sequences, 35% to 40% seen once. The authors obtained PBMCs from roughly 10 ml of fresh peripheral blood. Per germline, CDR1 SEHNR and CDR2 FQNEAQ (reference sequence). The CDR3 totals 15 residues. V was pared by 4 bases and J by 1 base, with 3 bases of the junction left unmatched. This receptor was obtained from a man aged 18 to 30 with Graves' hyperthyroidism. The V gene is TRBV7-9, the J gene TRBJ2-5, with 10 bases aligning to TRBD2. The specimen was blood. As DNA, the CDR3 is TGTGCCAGCAGCTCTACTAGCGGGACCCAAGAGACCCAGTACTTC. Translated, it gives CASSSTSGTQETQYF.